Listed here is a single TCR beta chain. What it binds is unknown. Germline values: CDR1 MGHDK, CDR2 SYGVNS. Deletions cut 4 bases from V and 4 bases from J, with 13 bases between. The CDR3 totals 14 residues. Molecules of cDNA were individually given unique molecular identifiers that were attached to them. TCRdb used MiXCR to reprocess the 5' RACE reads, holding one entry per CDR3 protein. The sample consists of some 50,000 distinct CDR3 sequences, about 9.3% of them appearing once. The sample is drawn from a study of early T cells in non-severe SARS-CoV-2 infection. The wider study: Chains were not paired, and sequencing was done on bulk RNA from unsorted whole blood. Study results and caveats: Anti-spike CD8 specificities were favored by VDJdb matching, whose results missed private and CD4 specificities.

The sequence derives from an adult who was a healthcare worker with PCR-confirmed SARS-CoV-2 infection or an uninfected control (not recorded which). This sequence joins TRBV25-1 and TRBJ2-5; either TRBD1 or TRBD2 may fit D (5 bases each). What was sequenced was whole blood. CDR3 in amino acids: CASSGRVAGETQYF. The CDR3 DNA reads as TGTGCCAGCAGTGGCAGGGTGGCGGGAGAGACCCAGTACTTC.